This T cell receptor beta chain was recorded in a study of Ad26.COV2.S vaccination and SARS-CoV-2 variants. Described treatment: over 15 received Ad26.COV2.S at low or high dose, single or two shots; 5 received placebo; per-sample allocation not given. The study sampled participants on day 63 after the first vaccine or placebo injection. Some clones are missing from TCRdb's copy, which holds only in-frame ones; the method was immunoSEQ multiplex PCR. Of about 500,000 clones listed, around 89% are singletons. Overall study findings and caveats: Non-spike TCR breadth did not differ much between vaccine and placebo recipients.

Germline lookup yields CDR1 SNHLY and CDR2 FYNNEI. The CDR3 has 14 residues. After removal of 4 bases from V and 4 bases from J, the junction contained 4 bases not matched to a gene. To note about this clone: The target antigen is unknown.

Sequences were derived from peripheral blood, sampled in a trial of Ad26.COV2.S vaccine versus placebo. This TCR derives from a person aged 18 to 59 who received the Ad26.COV2.S COVID-19 vaccine or a placebo. This rearrangement joins TRBV2 to TRBJ1-2, with 9 bases that match TRBD1. CDR3 residues: CASSVTGGVYGYTF. In DNA, the CDR3 is TGTGCCAGCAGTGTGACAGGGGGGGTCTATGGCTACACCTTC.